What follows are 26 T cell receptor beta chains derived from one specimen sequenced in a study of CD8 T cells in ankylosing spondylitis. TCRdb reprocessed the 5' RACE reads via MiXCR and lists one record per CDR3 protein. The data hold around 120,000 distinct CDR3 sequences, with less than 25% observed a single time. The sequenced material came from synovial fluid, either unsorted or a sorted T cell fraction (not recorded which). These TCRs come from a male donor with ankylosing spondylitis.

This clonotype has at least ten counts. Here the CDR3 reads CASSLPGVRTEAFF. The DNA of the CDR3 is TGTGCCAGCAGCTTACCAGGGGTCCGCACTGAAGCTTTCTTT. This chain uses TRBV7-8 with TRBJ1-1, with TRBD1 as a possible D gene (6 bases). The CDR3 is made up of 14 amino acids. The V gene's germline CDR1 is SGHVS and CDR2 FQNEAQ. Deletions cut 2 bases from V and 4 bases from J, with 11 bases between.

The CDR3 loop is CASSKFTQETQYF. In DNA, the CDR3 is TGTGCCAGCAGTAAATTTACGCAAGAGACCCAGTACTTC. The rearrangement uses TRBV2 and TRBJ2-5; no clear D. The V end was cut by 5 bases, the J end by 2 bases, with 9 bases between. The germline V gene has CDR1 SNHLY and CDR2 FYNNEI. This CDR3 region has 13 residues. Combining the CDR3 with reference TRBV2 and TRBJ2-5 gives the whole variable domain EPEVTQTPSHQVTQMGQEVILRCVPISNHLYFYWYRQILGQKVEFLVSFYNNEISEKSEIFDDQFSVERPDGSNFTLKIRSTKLEDSAMYFCASSKFTQETQYFGPGTRLLVL.

The V call is TRBV5-6, the J call TRBJ2-7; 11 nucleotides align to TRBD2. The junction had 9 bases not matched to a gene; V was cut back by 4 bases and J by 3 bases. The CDR3 spans 16 residues. Germline V gene lookup returns CDR1 SGHDT and CDR2 YYEEEE. As DNA, the CDR3 is TGTGCCAGCAGCCGGGGACTAGCGGACTTGGGCTACGAGCAGTACTTC. Protein product: CASSRGLADLGYEQYF.

The chain combines TRBV20-1 with TRBJ2-3; 9 bases line up with TRBD2. Germline CDR1 reads DFQATT; CDR2 reads SNEGSKA (reference sequence). V shed 2 bases and J 1 base; nucleotides not matched to a gene: 7. The CDR3 totals 16 residues. CDR3 nucleotides: TGCAGTGCTAGATGGGGGGTAGCGGGAGGCACAGATACGCAGTATTTT. It codes for CSARWGVAGGTDTQYF.

The table lists this clonotype with many counts. The V call is TRBV5-1, the J call TRBJ2-5; no definite D call. This CDR3 is built from 10 residues. Trimming took 9 bases from V and 7 from J, leaving 10 bases between them. The germline gives CDR1 SGHRS, CDR2 YFSETQ. Written as DNA, the CDR3 is TGCGCCACCTCATTAGGGACCCAGTACTTC. Translating gives CATSLGTQYF.

This rearrangement joins TRBV5-1 to TRBJ2-3; weak D call: TRBD2 (7 bases). V was cut by 3 bases and J by 8 bases, with 16 bases left in between. Germline V lookup: CDR1 SGHRS, CDR2 YFSETQ. The CDR3 totals 14 residues. CDR3 in DNA: TGCGCCAGCAGCTGGGGGGGCGTTGAGGCTACGCAGTATTTT. Translating it yields CASSWGGVEATQYF.

This clonotype was picked up a small number of times. This chain links TRBV7-8 with TRBJ1-2; D is undetermined. Deletions cut 6 bases from V and 1 base from J, with 9 bases between. This CDR3 has 13 residues. Germline loops: CDR1 SGHVS, CDR2 FQNEAQ. The CDR3 sequence is CASRVDHNYGYTF. CDR3 nucleotide sequence: TGTGCCAGCAGGGTAGATCATAACTATGGCTACACCTTC.

This clonotype occurred a few times. J is TRBJ2-7 and V is TRBV24-1, with D possibly matching TRBD2 (5 bases). The CDR3 sequence is 15 residues long. Trimming shortened V by 10 bases and J by 0 bases, and 18 bases separated the two germline ends. CDR1 KGHDR and CDR2 SFDVKD come from the germline V gene. The CDR3 sequence is CATSRPKRSSYEQYV. The CDR3 bases are TGTGCCACATCCCGTCCTAAGCGGAGCTCCTACGAGCAGTACGTC.

Only a few counts were recorded for this clonotype. The chain is built from TRBV20-1 and TRBJ2-5, with 7 bases fitting TRBD2. The length of the CDR3 is 19 residues. Germline CDR1 reads DFQATT; CDR2 reads SNEGSKA (reference sequence). The trim removed 0 bases at V and 0 bases at J, leaving 16 bases unmatched. CDR3 in amino acids: CSARDQAERGGPYQETQYF. Written as DNA, the CDR3 is TGCAGTGCTAGAGATCAGGCCGAGCGGGGAGGCCCGTACCAAGAGACCCAGTACTTC.

There are a few counts of this clonotype. V usage is TRBV9 and J usage is TRBJ1-1, with D perhaps TRBD1 (6 bases). The germline V and J ends were trimmed by 0 bases and 5 bases, with 14 bases remaining between them. CDR3 length: 15 residues. Germline V lookup: CDR1 SGDLS, CDR2 YYNGEE. In nucleotides, the CDR3 is TGTGCCAGCAGCGTAGGATGGGGGCAGGTTACTGAAGCTTTCTTT. Protein product: CASSVGWGQVTEAFF.

The sample holds a few counts of this clonotype. The chain combines TRBV12-3 or TRBV12-4 with TRBJ1-5; possible D gene TRBD1, 5 bases. Trimming took 6 bases from V and 1 from J, leaving 19 bases between them. The CDR3 extends over 17 amino acids. CDR3 amino acids: CASRALSGTVSNQPQHF. CDR3 DNA: TGTGCCAGCAGAGCCCTCTCGGGGACCGTGAGCAATCAGCCCCAGCATTTT.

In its sample, this clonotype was seen a few times. The chain combines TRBV3-1 with TRBJ1-2, with a tentative D call TRBD1 (5 bases). The CDR3 runs 15 residues. V was trimmed by 1 base and J by 3 bases, leaving 12 bases between them. Germline-derived CDR1 and CDR2 are LGHDT and YNNKEL (reference sequence). The CDR3: CASSQGSRVYYGYTF. DNA for the CDR3: TGTGCCAGCAGCCAAGGGAGCAGGGTCTACTATGGCTACACCTTC.

Only a few counts were recorded for this clonotype. The rearrangement links TRBV12-3 or TRBV12-4 to TRBJ1-2; tentatively, D is TRBD1 (5 bases). This CDR3 comprises 15 residues. V dropped 6 bases and J dropped 0 bases, with 14 bases sitting between them. The CDR3 nucleotides read TGTGCCAGCAGGAGTGGGAGGGGAGCTAACTATGGCTACACCTTC. Protein: CASRSGRGANYGYTF.

The genes are TRBV7-2 and TRBJ1-2, with D possibly TRBD1 on 6 matching bases. The CDR3 is 14 residues long. Trimming shortened V by 1 base and J by 5 bases, and 11 bases separated the two germline ends. Looked up from germline, CDR1 is SGHTA and CDR2 is FQGNSA. The CDR3 sequence: CASSLGRGTYGYTF. The CDR3, as DNA: TGTGCCAGCAGCTTAGGCAGGGGCACGTATGGCTACACCTTC.

The gene calls are TRBV20-1 and TRBJ1-1, with a weak D call TRBD1 (6 bases). V was cut by 2 bases and J by 3 bases, with 7 bases left in between. Germline assignment: CDR1 DFQATT and CDR2 SNEGSKA (reference sequence). This CDR3 comprises 12 residues. In DNA form, the CDR3 reads TGCAGTGCTAGAAGGGGGGACACTGAAGCTTTCTTT. Translating gives CSARRGDTEAFF.

In its sample, this clonotype is medium-sized. The rearrangement links TRBV10-3 to TRBJ2-5; 7 bases agree with TRBD2. Unmatched junction bases numbered 11, after V lost 8 bases and J lost 5 bases. The CDR3 is made up of 14 amino acids. In germline, CDR1 is ENHRY, CDR2 SYGVKD. In DNA, the CDR3 is TGTGCCATCTCCCAAGGACTAGAGGGTGAGACCCAGTACTTC. Its translation: CAISQGLEGETQYF.

This clonotype has more than one count but fewer than ten. CDR3 sequence: CSARETGTGGGNTIYF. CDR3 DNA sequence: TGCAGTGCTAGAGAGACCGGGACAGGCGGTGGAAACACCATATATTTT. The rearrangement links TRBV20-1 to TRBJ1-3, with TRBD1 matching over 8 bases. The CDR3 has 16 amino acids. V was clipped by 0 bases and J by 3 bases; unmatched bases: 7. Germline CDR1 and CDR2: DFQATT and SNEGSKA (reference sequence).

This clonotype came up a few times. The J gene is TRBJ1-4, the V gene TRBV11-2; 9 bases line up with TRBD1. Germline V lookup: CDR1 SGHAT, CDR2 FQNNGV. The V segment lost 3 bases and the J segment 8 bases; nucleotides outside the gene matches: 7. The CDR3 extends over 15 amino acids. The CDR3 region is CASSFGTGIKEKLFF. CDR3 nucleotides: TGTGCCAGCAGCTTTGGGACAGGGATAAAGGAAAAACTGTTTTTT.

A few counts support this clonotype. The chain couples TRBV6-1 to TRBJ1-5; D call uncertain. Trimming took 3 bases from V and 6 from J, leaving 15 bases between them. Germline V gene sequence: CDR1 MNHNS, CDR2 SASEGT. This CDR3 has 15 amino acids. CDR3 nucleotides: TGTGCCAGCAGTGAGGGAACCGGATGGGGTCAGCCCCAGCATTTT. It codes for CASSEGTGWGQPQHF.

CDR3 coding DNA: TGTGCCAGCAGCCCCGGGACCCATGAGCAGTTCTTC. It translates to CASSPGTHEQFF. The chain links TRBV11-3 to TRBJ2-1; D may correspond to TRBD1 or TRBD2 (5 bases each). V lost 5 bases to trimming and J lost 8 bases, with 10 bases between them. The CDR3 has 12 amino acids. In germline, CDR1 is SGHNT, CDR2 YENEEA.

The chain is built from TRBV27 and TRBJ1-6, with D possibly TRBD1 on 6 matching bases. Germline V gene sequence: CDR1 MNHEY, CDR2 SMNVEV (reference sequence). This CDR3 is built from 13 residues. V gave up 6 bases and J gave up 10 bases, with 13 bases separating them. The CDR3, as DNA: TGTGCCAGCAGCCACAACAGGGTCTCACCCCTCCACTTT. Translating gives CASSHNRVSPLHF.

This chain joins TRBV4-1 and TRBJ2-7, with 12 bases identical to TRBD1. This CDR3 has 14 amino acids. Trimming took 5 bases from V and 6 from J; bases not matched to a gene: 5. Germline CDR1 and CDR2: MGHRA and YSYEKL. The CDR3 DNA follows: TGCGCCAGCAGCTGGGGGACAGGGGGCGGCGAGCAGTACTTC. Translation gives CASSWGTGGGEQYF.

This clonotype was observed at least ten times. The chain links TRBV6-6 to TRBJ2-2; D gene ambiguous. Germline CDR1 is MNHNY and CDR2 is SVGAGI (reference sequence). V was clipped by 9 bases and J by 0 bases, with 8 bases between them. This CDR3 comprises 13 residues. The CDR3 nucleotides read TGTGCCAGTACTAATTCGAACACCGGGGAGCTGTTTTTT. It is translated as CASTNSNTGELFF.

This clonotype was recorded a few times. The genes are TRBV5-5 and TRBJ1-1; D may be TRBD1 (6 bases). CDR1 SGHKS and CDR2 YYEKEE come from the germline V gene (reference sequence). The CDR3 is made up of 13 amino acids. V shed 4 bases and J shed 0 bases, with 7 bases lying between them. In DNA, the CDR3 is TGTGCCAGCAGCCGGACAGTGAACACTGAAGCTTTCTTT. This encodes CASSRTVNTEAFF.

The V gene is TRBV7-9, the J gene TRBJ1-1; D is possibly TRBD1 (6 bases). Germline V gene data show CDR1 as SEHNR and CDR2 as FQNEAQ (reference sequence). The CDR3 has 16 residues. V was trimmed by 0 bases and J by 1 base, leaving 12 bases between them. CDR3: CASSLASRGTNTEAFF. Here the CDR3 DNA reads TGTGCCAGCAGCTTAGCGAGTAGGGGGACGAACACTGAAGCTTTCTTT.

This clonotype was found a few times. The chain's CDR3 is CASSFKGAETQYF. The CDR3 DNA sequence: TGTGCCAGCAGTTTCAAAGGGGCAGAGACCCAGTACTTC. The V gene is TRBV12-3 or TRBV12-4, the J gene TRBJ2-5, with D perhaps matching TRBD1 (5 bases). The CDR3 runs 13 residues. Trimming shortened V by 3 bases and J by 4 bases, and 9 bases separated the two germline ends.